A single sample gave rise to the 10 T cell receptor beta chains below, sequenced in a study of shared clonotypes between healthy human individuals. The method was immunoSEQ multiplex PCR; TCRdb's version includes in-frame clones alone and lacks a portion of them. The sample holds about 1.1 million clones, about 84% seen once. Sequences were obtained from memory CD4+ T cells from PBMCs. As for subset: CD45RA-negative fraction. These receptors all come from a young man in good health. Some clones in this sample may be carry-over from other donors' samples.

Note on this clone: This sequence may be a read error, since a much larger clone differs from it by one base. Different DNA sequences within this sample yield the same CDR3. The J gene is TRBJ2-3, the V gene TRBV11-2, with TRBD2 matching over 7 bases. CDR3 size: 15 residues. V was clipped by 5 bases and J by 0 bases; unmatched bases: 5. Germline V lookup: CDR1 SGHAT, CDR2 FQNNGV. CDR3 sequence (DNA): TGTGCCAGCAGCCCCGACGGGGGGAGCACAGATACGCAGTATTTT. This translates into CASSPDGGSTDTQYF.

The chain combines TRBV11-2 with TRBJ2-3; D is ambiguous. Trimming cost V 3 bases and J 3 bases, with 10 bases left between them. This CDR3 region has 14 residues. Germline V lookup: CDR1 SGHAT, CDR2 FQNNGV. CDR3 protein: CASSFRTQTDTQYF. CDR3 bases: TGTGCCAGCAGCTTTAGGACCCAAACAGATACGCAGTATTTT.

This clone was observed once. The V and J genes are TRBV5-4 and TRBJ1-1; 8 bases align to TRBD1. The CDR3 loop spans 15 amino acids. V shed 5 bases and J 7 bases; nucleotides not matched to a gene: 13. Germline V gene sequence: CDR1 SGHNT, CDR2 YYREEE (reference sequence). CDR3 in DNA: TGTGCCAGCAGGGACACAGGGGGGAGGGAATATGAAGCTTTCTTT. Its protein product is CASRDTGGREYEAFF.

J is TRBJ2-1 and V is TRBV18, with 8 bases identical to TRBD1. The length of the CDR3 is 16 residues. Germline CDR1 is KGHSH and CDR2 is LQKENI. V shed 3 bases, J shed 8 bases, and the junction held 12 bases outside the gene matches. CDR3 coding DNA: TGTGCCAGCTCACCTACGGCAGGGGGCGCCGGGGATGAGCAGTTCTTC. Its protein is CASSPTAGGAGDEQFF. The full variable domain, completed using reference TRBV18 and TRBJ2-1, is NAGVMQNPRHLVRRRGQEARLRCSPMKGHSHVYWYRQLPEEGLKFMVYLQKENIIDESGMPKERFSAEFPKEGPSILRIQQVVRGDSAAYFCASSPTAGGAGDEQFFGPGTRLTVL.

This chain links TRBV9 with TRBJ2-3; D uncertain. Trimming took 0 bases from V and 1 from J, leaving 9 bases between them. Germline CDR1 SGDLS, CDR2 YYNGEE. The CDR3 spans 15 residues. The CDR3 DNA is TGTGCCAGCAGCGTAGCTACCAGAGGCACAGATACGCAGTATTTT. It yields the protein CASSVATRGTDTQYF.

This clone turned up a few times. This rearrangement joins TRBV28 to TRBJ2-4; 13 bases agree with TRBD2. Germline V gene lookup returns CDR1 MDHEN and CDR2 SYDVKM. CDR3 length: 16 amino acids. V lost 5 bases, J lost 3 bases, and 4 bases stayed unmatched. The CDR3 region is CASSRLAGGFKNIQYF. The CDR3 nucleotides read TGTGCCAGCAGTCGACTAGCGGGAGGATTCAAAAACATTCAGTACTTC.

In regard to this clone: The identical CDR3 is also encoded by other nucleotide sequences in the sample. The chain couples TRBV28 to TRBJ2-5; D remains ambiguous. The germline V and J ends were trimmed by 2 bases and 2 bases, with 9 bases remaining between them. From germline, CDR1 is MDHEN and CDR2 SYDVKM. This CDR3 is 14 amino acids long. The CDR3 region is CASSLLGPQETQYF. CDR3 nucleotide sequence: TGTGCCAGCAGTTTACTAGGGCCTCAAGAGACCCAGTACTTC.

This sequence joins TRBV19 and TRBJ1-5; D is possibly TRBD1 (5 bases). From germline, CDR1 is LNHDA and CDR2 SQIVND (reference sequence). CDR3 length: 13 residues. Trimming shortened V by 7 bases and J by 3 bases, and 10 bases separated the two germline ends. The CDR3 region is CASTWGDNQPQHF. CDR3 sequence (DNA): TGTGCCAGTACTTGGGGGGACAATCAGCCCCAGCATTTT.

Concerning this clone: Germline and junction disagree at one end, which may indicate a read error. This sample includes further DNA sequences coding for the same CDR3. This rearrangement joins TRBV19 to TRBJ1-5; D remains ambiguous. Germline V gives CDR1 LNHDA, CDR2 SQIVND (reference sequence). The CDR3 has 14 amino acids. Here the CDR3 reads CAIMLPVNNQPQHF. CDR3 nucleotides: TGTGCCATCATGCTTCCGGTTAACAATCAGCCCCAGCATTTC.

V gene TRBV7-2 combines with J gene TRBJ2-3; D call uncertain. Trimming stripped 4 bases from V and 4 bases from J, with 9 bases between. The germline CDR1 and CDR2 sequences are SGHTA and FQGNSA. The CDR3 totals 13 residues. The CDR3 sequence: CASSSEPADTQYF. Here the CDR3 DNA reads TGTGCCAGCAGCTCGGAACCGGCAGATACGCAGTATTTT.